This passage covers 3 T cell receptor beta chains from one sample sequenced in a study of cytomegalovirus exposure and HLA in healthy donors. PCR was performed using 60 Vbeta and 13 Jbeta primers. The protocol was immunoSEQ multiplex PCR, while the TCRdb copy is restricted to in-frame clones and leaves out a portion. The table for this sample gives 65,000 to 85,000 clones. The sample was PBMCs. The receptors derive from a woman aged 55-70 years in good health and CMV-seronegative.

CDR3 residues: CASSLALAGVGDTQYF. The CDR3 DNA sequence: TGTGCCAGCAGCTTGGCTCTAGCGGGAGTAGGAGATACGCAGTATTTT. This sequence joins TRBV5-4 and TRBJ2-3; 10 nucleotides line up with TRBD2. The CDR3 is made up of 16 amino acids. Trimming at V came to 0 bases and at J to 5 bases, leaving 6 bases not matched to a gene. In germline, CDR1 is SGHNT, CDR2 YYREEE (reference sequence).

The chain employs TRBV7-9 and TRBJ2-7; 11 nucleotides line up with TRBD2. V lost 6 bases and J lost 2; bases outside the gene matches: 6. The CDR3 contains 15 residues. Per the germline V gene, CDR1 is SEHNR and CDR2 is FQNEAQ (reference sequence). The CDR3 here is CASRGGLAEAYEQYF. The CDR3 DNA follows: TGTGCCAGCAGGGGGGGACTAGCGGAAGCCTACGAGCAGTACTTC.

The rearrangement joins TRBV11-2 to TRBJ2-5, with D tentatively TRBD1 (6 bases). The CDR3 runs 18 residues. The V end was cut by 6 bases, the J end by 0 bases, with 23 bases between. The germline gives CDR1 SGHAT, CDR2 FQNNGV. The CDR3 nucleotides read TGTGCCAGCAGTTTCGACAGGCTAAAACGTGGGAACCAAGAGACCCAGTACTTC. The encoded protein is CASSFDRLKRGNQETQYF.